A single sample is the source of the 14 T cell receptor beta chains below, sequenced in a study of blood T cell repertoires in COVID-19. The method was immunoSEQ multiplex PCR; TCRdb's version includes in-frame clones alone and lacks a portion of them. The data show a few hundred thousand clones, with around 89% seen just once and 9.5% to 15% held by the top ten. The sample taken for sequencing was peripheral blood. Source of these receptors: a woman in her fifties or sixties with acute or convalescent COVID-19.

The V gene is TRBV6-5, the J gene TRBJ2-1, with 8 bases that match TRBD1. The J segment lost 10 bases and the V segment lost 0 bases, leaving 8 bases of the junction unmatched. The CDR3 loop spans 15 amino acids. Germline CDR1 MNHEY, CDR2 SVGAGI. The CDR3 reads CASSYSGAGGLEQFF. For the CDR3, the DNA is TGTGCCAGCAGTTACTCCGGGGCAGGGGGCTTAGAGCAGTTCTTC.

This clone has a single count. The chain is built from TRBV7-9 and TRBJ1-6, with D tentatively TRBD1 (6 bases). The V end lost 6 bases, the J end lost 9 bases, and 15 bases lay between the germline ends. CDR1 is SEHNR and CDR2 is FQNEAQ in the germline V gene (reference sequence). The CDR3 is made up of 14 amino acids. The CDR3 DNA reads as TGTGCCAGCAGTCCCGGGACACATTTTTCACCCCTCCACTTT. It specifies CASSPGTHFSPLHF.

The chain combines TRBV7-3 with TRBJ1-1, with TRBD1 identical over 7 bases. CDR3 length equals 15 residues. V was pared by 5 bases and J by 1 base, with 7 bases of the junction left unmatched. CDR1 is SGHTA, CDR2 FQGTGA, per germline. The CDR3 DNA sequence: TGTGCCAGCAGCGCGACAGGGCCTTCGAACACTGAAGCTTTCTTT. It is translated as CASSATGPSNTEAFF.

The chain has TRBV29-1 and TRBJ1-3; possibly TRBD1 for D (6 bases). Germline V lookup: CDR1 SQVTM, CDR2 ANQGSEA. The CDR3 sequence is 17 residues long. Trimming pared 7 bases from V and 1 base from J, leaving 23 bases between. The CDR3 sequence: CSAGFLDRNPSGNTIYF. CDR3 nucleotides: TGCAGCGCCGGGTTCCTAGACAGGAACCCTTCTGGAAACACCATATATTTT.

A single count supports this clone. CDR3 residues: CASSVGDRLNTEAFF. The CDR3 DNA reads TGTGCCAGCAGCGTAGGGGACAGGCTGAACACTGAAGCTTTCTTT. The rearrangement joins TRBV9 to TRBJ1-1, with TRBD1 identical over 8 bases. V shed 0 bases, J shed 0 bases, and the junction held 1 base outside the gene matches. CDR1 is SGDLS and CDR2 is YYNGEE in the germline V gene. The CDR3 contains 15 residues.

The chain couples TRBV4-3 to TRBJ1-3; 7 nucleotides match TRBD1. CDR3 length: 18 amino acids. Germline values: CDR1 LGHNA, CDR2 YSLEER. V was pared by 0 bases and J by 2 bases, with 10 bases of the junction left unmatched. CDR3 DNA: TGCGCCAGCAGCCAAGATCACCTACAGGGGACGACTGGAAACACCATATATTTT. As protein: CASSQDHLQGTTGNTIYF.

The sample holds one count of this clone. The V and J genes are TRBV28 and TRBJ2-2; unclear D gene. This CDR3 is 14 amino acids long. CDR1 and CDR2 from the germline V gene are MDHEN and SYDVKM. V was pared by 4 bases and J by 7 bases, with 13 bases between. In DNA form, the CDR3 reads TGTGCCAGCAGTTACCTAACCCCCCACGGGGAGCTGTTTTTT. This encodes CASSYLTPHGELFF.

The chain is built from TRBV6-6 and TRBJ1-1; D is ambiguous. CDR3 length: 11 residues. Trimming took 6 bases from V and 6 from J, leaving 8 bases between them. Germline V gene lookup returns CDR1 MNHNY and CDR2 SVGAGI (reference sequence). The CDR3 reads CASSLVAEAFF. In DNA, the CDR3 is TGTGCCAGCAGCCTTGTTGCTGAAGCTTTCTTT.

The V call is TRBV19, the J call TRBJ2-5; maybe TRBD1 (7 bases). CDR1 is LNHDA, CDR2 SQIVND, per germline (reference sequence). V was shortened by 5 bases and J by 4 bases, with 11 bases between the two germline ends. The CDR3 runs 13 residues. The CDR3 DNA is TGTGCCAGTAGTCCCCAGGGGGGAGAGACCCAGTACTTC. It yields the protein CASSPQGGETQYF.

The chain carries TRBV5-6 and TRBJ1-4; D gene unclear. V lost 0 bases and J lost 16, with 16 bases in between. The CDR3 is 13 residues long. Germline V gives CDR1 SGHDT, CDR2 YYEEEE. In DNA, the CDR3 is TGTGCCAGCAGCTTGGATCCCTCCGCACAAACGTTTTTT. It encodes CASSLDPSAQTFF.

The rearrangement links TRBV18 to TRBJ1-2; maybe TRBD1 (5 bases). Trimming took off 3 bases at V and 7 bases at J, with 12 bases between the two ends. The CDR3 is 13 amino acids. The germline V gene encodes CDR1 KGHSH and CDR2 LQKENI. Here the CDR3 DNA reads TGTGCCAGCTCACCCGGCAGGGATCGTGGCTACACCTTC. As protein: CASSPGRDRGYTF.

This clone was recorded only once. V and J are TRBV7-6 and TRBJ2-7; 10 bases agree with TRBD2. The CDR3 covers 15 residues. Germline lookup yields CDR1 SGHVS and CDR2 FNYEAQ. V was pared by 3 bases and J by 3 bases, with 5 bases of the junction left unmatched. CDR3 in amino acids: CASSLASGSIYEQYF. CDR3 sequence (DNA): TGTGCCAGCAGCTTGGCTAGCGGGAGTATCTACGAGCAGTACTTC.

The chain links TRBV27 to TRBJ1-3; 8 nucleotides match TRBD1. CDR3 size: 16 residues. Germline assignment: CDR1 MNHEY and CDR2 SMNVEV (reference sequence). The ends lost 4 bases at V and 3 bases at J; junction bases unmatched: 8. CDR3 coding DNA: TGTGCCAGCAGTTCTCTGGCAGGGGGCTTTGGAAACACCATATATTTT. Its translation is CASSSLAGGFGNTIYF.

This rearrangement joins TRBV7-6 to TRBJ2-7; possibly TRBD1 for D (6 bases). The CDR3 covers 15 residues. V was cut by 5 bases and J by 4 bases, with 18 bases left in between. Germline-derived CDR1 and CDR2 are SGHVS and FNYEAQ. The CDR3 region is CASSAGVGSGYEQYF. In nucleotides, the CDR3 is TGTGCCAGCAGCGCAGGGGTGGGGTCAGGGTACGAGCAGTACTTC.